The rows below give T cell receptor beta chains drawn from one sample of a study of T cells expressing NK-cell markers. TCRdb reprocessed the 5' RACE reads, with one entry per CDR3 protein and no DNA. The specimen's table records over 200,000 distinct CDR3 sequences. What was sequenced was blood T cells: a sorted CD56 or NKG2C T cell subset, CD4+ or CD8+ T cells, or bulk PBMC T cells (not recorded which). Every receptor here comes from a man in his late teens or twenties in good health. Each CDR3 is given with its conserved first and last residue.

J	V	length	CDR3
TRBJ2-2	TRBV24-1	15	CATSPRGAGTGELFF
TRBJ2-3	TRBV4-2	16	CASSQGPRGLGDTQYF
TRBJ2-6	TRBV15	19	CATSRGRRTGDSGANVLTF
TRBJ2-5	TRBV7-2	16	CASSLVPNGAQETQYF
TRBJ2-7	TRBV7-9	13	CASAGTRISEQYF
TRBJ1-1	TRBV29-1	13	CSVQKDGSTEAFF
TRBJ1-3	TRBV12-3/TRBV12-4	15	CASSFVRGPGYTIYF
TRBJ2-1	TRBV6-2/TRBV6-3	12	CASMDLDNEQFF
TRBJ2-2	TRBV5-1	13	CASSRDTAGELFF
TRBJ1-4	TRBV10-3	14	CGISVASTNEKLFF